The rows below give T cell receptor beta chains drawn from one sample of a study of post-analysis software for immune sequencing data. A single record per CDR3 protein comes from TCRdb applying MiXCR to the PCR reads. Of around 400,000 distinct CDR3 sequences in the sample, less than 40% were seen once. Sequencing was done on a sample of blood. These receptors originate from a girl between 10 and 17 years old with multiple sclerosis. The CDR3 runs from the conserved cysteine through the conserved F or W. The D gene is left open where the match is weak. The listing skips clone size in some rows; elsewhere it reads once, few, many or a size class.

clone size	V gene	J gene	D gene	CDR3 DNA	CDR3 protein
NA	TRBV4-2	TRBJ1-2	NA	TGTGCCAGCAGGCCAAGATTCCGGAGGGGCTACACCTTC	CASRPRFRRGYTF
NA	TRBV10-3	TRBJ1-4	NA	TGTGCCATCAGTGAAAGGGGTATTTCCACTAATGAAAAACTGTTTTTT	CAISERGISTNEKLFF
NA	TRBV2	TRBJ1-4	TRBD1	TGTGCCAGCCTGGACGGACAGGGAAATGAAAAACTGTTTTTT	CASLDGQGNEKLFF
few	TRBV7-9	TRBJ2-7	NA	TGTGCCAGCAGCTTACGGGTAGGCGGTCGGATCGGAGGGGAGCAGTACTTC	CASSLRVGGRIGGEQYF
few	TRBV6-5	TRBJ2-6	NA	TGTGCCAGCAGAAGGACCGGGGCCAACGTCCTGACTTTC	CASRRTGANVLTF
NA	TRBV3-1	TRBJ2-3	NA	TGTGCCAGCAGCCGCCCTGTAGGGGGACCAGATACGCAGTATTTT	CASSRPVGGPDTQYF
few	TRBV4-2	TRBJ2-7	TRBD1	TGTGCCAGCAGCCGACAATCCGGGACAGATTTCGAGCAGTACTTC	CASSRQSGTDFEQYF
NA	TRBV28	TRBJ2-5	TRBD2	TGTGCCAGCAGTTTAATAGCGGGGCAAGAGACCCAGTACTTC	CASSLIAGQETQYF
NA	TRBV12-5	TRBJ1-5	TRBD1	TGTGCTAGTGGTTTGGCTGGAGGACAGGGACGAACCCCTAGCAATCAGCCCCAGCATTTT	CASGLAGGQGRTPSNQPQHF
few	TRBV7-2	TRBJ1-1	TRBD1	TGTGCCAGCAGCTGGGGGGACAGGAACACTGAAGCTTTCTTT	CASSWGDRNTEAFF
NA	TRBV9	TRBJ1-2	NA	TGTGCCAGCAGCGTCGGCGAGGGCTCGGGCTATGACTACACCTTC	CASSVGEGSGYDYTF
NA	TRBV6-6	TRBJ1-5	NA	TGTGCCAGCAGTTACGACGATAGTCAGCCCCAGCATTTT	CASSYDDSQPQHF
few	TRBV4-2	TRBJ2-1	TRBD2	TGTGCCAGCAGCCAAGACCGAACTAGCGGGAGCTCCTACAATGAGCAGTTCTTC	CASSQDRTSGSSYNEQFF
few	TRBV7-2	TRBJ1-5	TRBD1	TGTGCCAGCAGCTCCGAGGGGACAGGGTTGGCGCCCCAGCATTTT	CASSSEGTGLAPQHF
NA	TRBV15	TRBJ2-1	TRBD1	TGTGCCACCAGCAGAGATAGGGACAGGGGTCGGTTCTTC	CATSRDRDRGRFF
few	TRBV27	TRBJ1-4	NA	TGTGCCAGCAGGGACTTCACTAATGAAAAACTGTTTTTT	CASRDFTNEKLFF
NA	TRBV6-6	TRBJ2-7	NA	TGTGCCAGCAGTTATTGGCCGAGCTCCTACGAGCAGTACTTC	CASSYWPSSYEQYF